This T cell receptor beta chain was found in a study of blood T cells in healthy people across ages. Turning to the study itself: About one barcoded beta molecule per two T cells was captured by template switching. Study-level results: It was held that the diversity estimates obtained from one million T cells were underestimates.

PCR was performed a second time for roughly 7 to 12 cycles using a sample-barcoded 5' primer and a J-beta primer mix. CDR3-containing paired-end reads numbered at least 2.5 million in each sample. TCRdb fed the 5' RACE reads into MiXCR, producing one record per CDR3 protein. The table records some 1.1 million distinct CDR3 sequences, around two fifths of them present only once. As to this clonotype: No antigen is known for it.

Source material: blood. This TCR was recovered from a man younger than 35 in good health.

For the CDR3, the DNA is TGTGCCAGCAGCTCCGGACAGGGGGGAACGGGCACTGAAGCTTTCTTT. Residues: CASSSGQGGTGTEAFF. This sequence joins TRBV5-8 and TRBJ1-1; 10 bases match TRBD1. Per germline, CDR1 SGHTS and CDR2 YDEGEE. The CDR3 contains 16 residues. The V segment lost 3 bases and the J segment 4 bases; nucleotides outside the gene matches: 9.